The 25 T cell receptor beta chains below come from one sample, sequenced in a study of T cell responses to AZD1222 COVID-19 vaccine. Assay: immunoSEQ multiplex PCR; the TCRdb copy retains only in-frame clones and omits some. The sample has about 120,000 clones; around 87% are singletons. Sequenced here: peripheral blood, sampled 28 days after the second AZD1222 dose. The receptors come from an adult who received the AZD1222 COVID-19 vaccine.

The gene calls are TRBV5-1 and TRBJ1-1; D is undetermined. Germline V gives CDR1 SGHRS, CDR2 YFSETQ. The germline V and J ends were trimmed by 0 bases and 1 base, with 7 bases remaining between them. The CDR3 runs to 14 residues. The CDR3, as DNA: TGCGCCAGCAGCTTGGTGTCGGCGAACACTGAAGCTTTCTTT. The encoded protein is CASSLVSANTEAFF.

V is TRBV19 and J is TRBJ2-3; TRBD1 matches at 8 bases. There are 15 residues in the CDR3. The germline V gene has CDR1 LNHDA and CDR2 SQIVND (reference sequence). V was clipped by 3 bases and J by 1 base; unmatched bases: 3. This chain's CDR3 is CASSIGGQGTDTQYF. The CDR3 DNA reads TGTGCCAGTAGTATCGGGGGACAGGGCACAGATACGCAGTATTTT.

V usage is TRBV6-4 and J usage is TRBJ2-1, with D hard to call. Germline CDR1 MRHNA, CDR2 SNTAGT. There are 14 residues in the CDR3. V was pared by 3 bases and J by 5 bases, with 11 bases between. The CDR3: CASSESDLNNEQFF. The CDR3 DNA reads as TGTGCCAGCAGTGAATCGGACCTAAACAATGAGCAGTTCTTC.

This clone has only one observation. J is TRBJ1-2 and V is TRBV3-1 (or the pseudogene TRBV3-2); D is ambiguous. V lost 1 base and J 5 bases, leaving 8 bases between the germline ends. The CDR3 loop spans 13 amino acids. Per germline, CDR1 LGHDT and CDR2 YNNKEL (reference sequence). CDR3 loop: CASSQVEAYGYTF. The DNA for the CDR3 is TGTGCCAGCAGCCAAGTCGAAGCTTATGGCTACACCTTC.

The chain joins TRBV19 to TRBJ1-3; 8 bases match TRBD1. This CDR3 has 16 amino acids. Germline CDR1 is LNHDA and CDR2 is SQIVND (reference sequence). Trimming removed 3 bases from V and 4 bases from J; junction bases left unmatched: 8. The CDR3 sequence is CASSIYAGTGGNTIYF. DNA for the CDR3: TGTGCCAGTAGTATTTATGCCGGGACAGGCGGAAACACCATATATTTT.

A few counts support this clone. The chain uses TRBV5-1 and TRBJ2-2; D gene uncertain. The CDR3 loop spans 13 amino acids. Germline CDR1 reads SGHRS; CDR2 reads YFSETQ. V was trimmed by 0 bases and J by 8 bases, leaving 8 bases between them. The CDR3: CASSLEPEGELFF. In nucleotides, the CDR3 is TGCGCCAGCAGCTTGGAACCCGAGGGGGAGCTGTTTTTT.

This chain connects TRBV7-6 to TRBJ2-2, with 12 bases that match TRBD1. V gave up 3 bases and J gave up 1 base; unmatched junction bases: 3. Germline V CDR1 and CDR2: SGHVS, FNYEAQ. This CDR3 spans 17 amino acids. The DNA of the CDR3 is TGTGCCAGCAGCTTTGGGACAGGGGGCGGGAACACCGGGGAGCTGTTTTTT. Translation: CASSFGTGGGNTGELFF.

This clone was recorded once. The V call is TRBV6-6, the J call TRBJ1-1, with TRBD1 identical over 9 bases. This CDR3 has 16 residues. Trimming took 0 bases from V and 3 from J; bases not matched to a gene: 5. Germline V gives CDR1 MNHNY, CDR2 SVGAGI (reference sequence). CDR3 in amino acids: CASSYSPQGADTEAFF. The CDR3, as DNA: TGTGCCAGCAGTTACTCACCACAGGGGGCGGACACTGAAGCTTTCTTT.

V usage is TRBV6-5 and J usage is TRBJ1-1; the D gene is possibly TRBD1 (5 bases). Germline CDR1 MNHEY, CDR2 SVGAGI. The CDR3 has 14 amino acids. V shed 5 bases and J shed 4 bases, with 14 bases lying between them. The CDR3 protein is CASSRDGAVTEAFF. The CDR3 nucleotides read TGTGCCAGCAGTCGGGACGGAGCTGTCACTGAAGCTTTCTTT.

This clone was detected once. The chain carries TRBV6-5 and TRBJ1-3, with D hard to call. The length of the CDR3 is 16 residues. Trimming stripped 0 bases from V and 0 bases from J, with 9 bases between. Germline-derived CDR1 and CDR2 are MNHEY and SVGAGI. In nucleotides, the CDR3 is TGTGCCAGCAGTTACTCGAGGGCCATCTCTGGAAACACCATATATTTT. Protein: CASSYSRAISGNTIYF.

V and J are TRBV6-5 and TRBJ2-7; weak D call: TRBD1 (6 bases). The germline V gene has CDR1 MNHEY and CDR2 SVGAGI. Deletions cut 8 bases from V and 2 bases from J, with 19 bases between. CDR3 length equals 15 residues. Written as DNA, the CDR3 is TGTGCCAGCTCTCACAGGGCCCATCAACCCTACGAGCAGTACTTC. Its protein is CASSHRAHQPYEQYF.

The J gene is TRBJ2-7, the V gene TRBV10-3; D uncertain. This CDR3 comprises 13 residues. Trimming cost V 3 bases and J 2 bases, with 8 bases left between them. Germline-derived CDR1 and CDR2 are ENHRY and SYGVKD. CDR3 DNA: TGTGCCATCAGTGAAGCTGGGCCCTACGAGCAGTACTTC. This translates into CAISEAGPYEQYF.

This clone showed up just once. The gene calls are TRBV28 and TRBJ1-1; 8 nucleotides align to TRBD1. CDR3 length: 15 amino acids. J gave up 5 bases and V 1 base, and 6 bases lay outside the gene matches. Germline CDR1 reads MDHEN; CDR2 reads SYDVKM. The CDR3 coding sequence is TGTGCCAGCAGTTTATATAGACAGGGGAGGACTGAAGCTTTCTTT. It is translated as CASSLYRQGRTEAFF.

This clone has a single count. This chain joins TRBV7-3 and TRBJ2-3; unclear D gene. Trimming took off 0 bases at V and 0 bases at J, with 10 bases between the two ends. CDR1 SGHTA and CDR2 FQGTGA come from the germline V gene. The CDR3 is made up of 16 amino acids. In DNA, the CDR3 is TGTGCCAGCAGCTTAACGGGCCGTTATAGCACAGATACGCAGTATTTT. Translation: CASSLTGRYSTDTQYF.

The CDR3 DNA is TGTGCCAGCAGTTACGAGGGCCGGATCTCCTACGAGCAGTACTTC. The encoded protein is CASSYEGRISYEQYF. J is TRBJ2-7 and V is TRBV6-5, with a tentative D call TRBD2 (5 bases). Germline values: CDR1 MNHEY, CDR2 SVGAGI. V lost 2 bases and J lost 0, with 11 bases in between. This CDR3 is 15 amino acids long.

The chain employs TRBV7-3 and TRBJ1-1; no reliable D call. CDR3 length: 13 residues. Germline-derived CDR1 and CDR2 are SGHTA and FQGTGA. Trimming removed 0 bases from V and 4 bases from J, with 6 bases in between. The CDR3: CASSLTPPTEAFF. In DNA form, the CDR3 reads TGTGCCAGCAGCTTAACCCCTCCCACTGAAGCTTTCTTT.

The chain couples TRBV7-2 to TRBJ2-3; D is uncertain. CDR3 size: 13 residues. Germline-derived CDR1 and CDR2 are SGHTA and FQGNSA. V gave up 1 base and J gave up 7 bases, with 9 bases separating them. CDR3 bases: TGTGCCAGCAGCTTAGGTGGCAGGAATACGCAGTATTTT. Protein sequence: CASSLGGRNTQYF. The full variable domain, in which reference TRBV7-2 and TRBJ2-3 provide the parts outside the CDR3, is GAGVSQSPSNKVTEKGKDVELRCDPISGHTALYWYRQSLGQGLEFLIYFQGNSAPDKSGLPSDRFSAERTGGSVSTLTIQRTQQEDSAVYLCASSLGGRNTQYFGPGTRLTVL.

The chain links TRBV18 to TRBJ1-6; maybe TRBD1 (5 bases). V was trimmed by 4 bases and J by 8 bases, leaving 9 bases between them. CDR3 length equals 13 residues. Germline CDR1 is KGHSH and CDR2 is LQKENI. The CDR3 DNA reads as TGTGCCAGCTCACGCGGGACGGATTCACCCCTCCACTTT. Translated: CASSRGTDSPLHF.

The chain links TRBV28 to TRBJ2-4; D may match TRBD1 or TRBD2 (6 bases each). This CDR3 spans 15 amino acids. Trimming cost V 5 bases and J 5 bases, with 16 bases left between them. Germline assignment: CDR1 MDHEN and CDR2 SYDVKM. CDR3 DNA: TGTGCCAGCAGTCTCCTGGAGGGGGGTCAAAACATTCAGTACTTC. The encoded protein is CASSLLEGGQNIQYF. Complete variable domain (other parts from reference TRBV28 and TRBJ2-4): DVKVTQSSRYLVKRTGEKVFLECVQDMDHENMFWYRQDPGLGLRLIYFSYDVKMKEKGDIPEGYSVSREKKERFSLILESASTNQTSMYLCASSLLEGGQNIQYFGAGTRLSVL.

The rearrangement uses TRBV3-1 (or the pseudogene TRBV3-2) and TRBJ2-2; 7 bases line up with TRBD1. V lost 6 bases, J lost 9 bases, and 10 bases stayed unmatched. The CDR3 spans 14 residues. CDR1 and CDR2 (germline): LGHDT, YNNKEL (reference sequence). The DNA of the CDR3 is TGTGCCAGCAGAGAAGGGGGCGCTACCAGGGAGCTGTTTTTT. Its protein product is CASREGGATRELFF.

The chain is built from TRBV29-1 and TRBJ1-3, with unresolved D. V lost 7 bases and J 0 bases, leaving 13 bases between the germline ends. The CDR3 is made up of 14 amino acids. Germline CDR1 and CDR2: SQVTM and ANQGSEA. The CDR3 sequence: CSGSDGNSGNTIYF. As DNA, the CDR3 is TGCAGCGGTTCGGACGGGAACTCTGGAAACACCATATATTTT.

The gene calls are TRBV28 and TRBJ2-3; D perhaps matches TRBD2 (5 bases). The CDR3 is 17 residues long. V was trimmed by 6 bases and J by 4 bases, leaving 23 bases between them. Germline-derived CDR1 and CDR2 are MDHEN and SYDVKM. The CDR3 DNA sequence: TGTGCCAGCAGCACCCCCTTCGGGGTCAATAACGCAGATACGCAGTATTTT. This translates into CASSTPFGVNNADTQYF.

This clone was picked up one time. The V call is TRBV29-1, the J call TRBJ1-2, with D perhaps matching TRBD1 (5 bases). The germline gives CDR1 SQVTM, CDR2 ANQGSEA. V was cut by 6 bases and J by 8 bases, with 25 bases left in between. CDR3 length equals 15 residues. CDR3 protein: CSVLTRGGTTGGYTF. The CDR3 nucleotides read TGCAGCGTCCTTACGCGGGGCGGAACAACTGGAGGCTACACCTTC. Full variable domain (missing parts from reference TRBV29-1 and TRBJ1-2): SAVISQKPSRDICQRGTSLTIQCQVDSQVTMMFWYRQQPGQSLTLIATANQGSEATYESGFVIDKFPISRPNLTFSTLTVSNMSPEDSSIYLCSVLTRGGTTGGYTFGSGTRLTVV.

The V call is TRBV30, the J call TRBJ1-2; D gene ambiguous. The CDR3 is 14 amino acids. Germline CDR1 is GTSNPN and CDR2 is SVGIG (reference sequence). Trimming removed 1 base at V and 1 base at J, with 10 bases between. The CDR3 DNA follows: TGTGCCTGGAGTGGGCTGACACTTAACTATGGCTACACCTTC. Residues: CAWSGLTLNYGYTF.

The V gene is TRBV6-5, the J gene TRBJ1-6; D might be TRBD1 (5 bases). This CDR3 spans 14 amino acids. Trimming left V 7 bases short and J 7 bases short, with 14 bases between. The germline gives CDR1 MNHEY, CDR2 SVGAGI. Written as DNA, the CDR3 is TGTGCCAGCACCGCGGGGCAGGGAAATTCACCCCTCCACTTT. This codes for CASTAGQGNSPLHF.